These 21 T cell receptor beta chains were all obtained from the same sample, sequenced in a study of cytomegalovirus exposure and HLA in healthy donors. The PCR had 60 Vbeta and 13 Jbeta primers. The protocol was immunoSEQ multiplex PCR, while the TCRdb copy is restricted to in-frame clones and leaves out a portion. Of around 100,000 clones listed, 65% to 75% are singletons. Sample: PBMCs. Receptors were obtained from a man aged 30-40 years in good health and CMV-seropositive.

CDR3: CASSRLGSGGLEQFF. DNA for the CDR3: TGTGCCAGCAGTCGGTTGGGTAGCGGGGGGCTTGAGCAGTTCTTC. The chain combines TRBV7-3 with TRBJ2-1, with 10 bases aligning to TRBD2. The CDR3 contains 15 residues. Per the germline V gene, CDR1 is SGHTA and CDR2 is FQGTGA. V gave up 6 bases and J gave up 9 bases; unmatched junction bases: 11.

CDR3 DNA sequence: TGCGCCAGCAGCCGAGCCAGGGAGAACACTGAAGCTTTCTTT. Amino acid sequence: CASSRARENTEAFF. This chain connects TRBV4-1 to TRBJ1-1, with TRBD1 as a possible D gene (5 bases). The CDR3 totals 14 residues. V lost 4 bases to trimming and J lost 1 base, with 10 bases between them. The V gene's germline CDR1 is MGHRA and CDR2 YSYEKL.

The chain recombines TRBV19 with TRBJ1-5; D is unresolved. This CDR3 is 15 amino acids long. V was clipped by 1 base and J by 2 bases, with 9 bases between them. Per germline, CDR1 LNHDA and CDR2 SQIVND (reference sequence). CDR3 amino acids: CASSIGWQGNQPQHF. DNA of the CDR3: TGTGCCAGTAGTATAGGTTGGCAGGGCAATCAGCCCCAGCATTTT. The whole variable domain, remainder taken from reference TRBV19 and TRBJ1-5, is DGGITQSPKYLFRKEGQNVTLSCEQNLNHDAMYWYRQDPGQGLRLIYYSQIVNDFQKGDIAEGYSVSREKKESFPLTVTSAQKNPTAFYLCASSIGWQGNQPQHFGDGTRLSIL.

CDR3 DNA sequence: TGTGCCAGCAGCTTAGAGACAGGGGGTGTTGATACGCAGTATTTT. It encodes CASSLETGGVDTQYF. J is TRBJ2-3 and V is TRBV7-6; 9 bases fit TRBD1. The CDR3 totals 15 residues. Trimming at V came to 1 base and at J to 6 bases, leaving 5 bases not matched to a gene. Germline lookup yields CDR1 SGHVS and CDR2 FNYEAQ. Full variable domain (remainder filled in from reference TRBV7-6 and TRBJ2-3): GAGVSQSPRYKVTKRGQDVALRCDPISGHVSLYWYRQALGQGPEFLTYFNYEAQQDKSGLPNDRFSAERPEGSISTLTIQRTEQRDSAMYRCASSLETGGVDTQYFGPGTRLTVL.

This chain uses TRBV5-6 with TRBJ2-3; 7 positions agree with TRBD1. CDR1 is SGHDT and CDR2 is YYEEEE in the germline V gene. The CDR3 is made up of 14 amino acids. V lost 4 bases, J lost 4 bases, and 6 bases stayed unmatched. Here the CDR3 reads CASSTKQGADTQYF. CDR3 nucleotide sequence: TGTGCCAGCAGCACCAAGCAGGGGGCAGATACGCAGTATTTT.

The V and J genes are TRBV5-4 and TRBJ1-3, with D unresolved. The CDR3 consists of 13 residues. Germline-derived CDR1 and CDR2 are SGHNT and YYREEE (reference sequence). CDR3 nucleotides: TGTGCGGCTTCCCCAAGCTCTGGAAACACCATATATTTT. It encodes CAASPSSGNTIYF.

This clone appeared a few times. This chain joins TRBV7-6 and TRBJ1-1; 7 positions match TRBD1. This CDR3 is 16 amino acids long. Looked up from germline, CDR1 is SGHVS and CDR2 is FNYEAQ. The V segment lost 5 bases and the J segment 0 bases; nucleotides outside the gene matches: 9. CDR3 in amino acids: CASSHPGQAVNTEAFF. The CDR3 nucleotides are TGTGCCAGCAGCCATCCCGGACAGGCGGTGAACACTGAAGCTTTCTTT.

This sequence joins TRBV7-2 and TRBJ1-3; D is ambiguous. The V and J ends lost 5 bases and 2 bases respectively, with 7 bases between them. Germline V CDR1 and CDR2: SGHTA, FQGNSA. The CDR3 contains 13 residues. The CDR3 DNA reads as TGTGCCAGCAGCGCGAACCCTGGAAACACCATATATTTT. Translation gives CASSANPGNTIYF.

V gene TRBV7-9 combines with J gene TRBJ2-6, with 7 bases identical to TRBD1. Looked up from germline, CDR1 is SEHNR and CDR2 is FQNEAQ (reference sequence). This CDR3 region has 17 residues. The junction had 9 bases not matched to a gene; V was cut back by 6 bases and J by 1 base. CDR3 nucleotide sequence: TGTGCCAGCAGTATTTTCAGGGGGTCTTCTGGGGCCAACGTCCTGACTTTC. This encodes CASSIFRGSSGANVLTF.

This rearrangement joins TRBV7-2 to TRBJ1-5; the D is unclear. CDR3 length equals 15 residues. The germline V gene encodes CDR1 SGHTA and CDR2 FQGNSA. Deletions cut 3 bases from V and 0 bases from J, with 9 bases between. CDR3 nucleotides: TGTGCCAGCAGCTTTACCGCAGTTAGCAATCAGCCCCAGCATTTT. The encoded protein is CASSFTAVSNQPQHF.

The gene calls are TRBV28 and TRBJ1-2; the D gene is possibly TRBD1 (5 bases). Germline CDR1 is MDHEN and CDR2 is SYDVKM. The CDR3 is 14 amino acids. The V end was cut by 5 bases, the J end by 4 bases, with 14 bases between. The CDR3 nucleotides are TGTGCCAGCAGTACCCACCAGGGAAGCTATGGCTACACCTTC. As protein: CASSTHQGSYGYTF.

The chain joins TRBV30 to TRBJ1-1; TRBD1 aligns across 8 bases. This CDR3 is 13 amino acids long. CDR1 GTSNPN and CDR2 SVGIG come from the germline V gene (reference sequence). With 4 bases clipped from V and 10 bases from J, the junction kept 11 bases outside the gene matches. CDR3 sequence: CAWKWSGGDVAFF. In DNA form, the CDR3 reads TGTGCCTGGAAGTGGTCAGGGGGCGATGTAGCTTTCTTT.

The chain has TRBV7-2 and TRBJ1-5, with D unresolved. The germline V gene encodes CDR1 SGHTA and CDR2 FQGNSA. The CDR3 consists of 14 residues. V shed 3 bases and J shed 1 base, with 7 bases lying between them. The CDR3 DNA sequence: TGTGCCAGCAGCTTCGGTTGGAGCAATCAGCCCCAGCATTTT. It translates to CASSFGWSNQPQHF. The whole variable domain, filled in from reference TRBV7-2 and TRBJ1-5, reads GAGVSQSPSNKVTEKGKDVELRCDPISGHTALYWYRQSLGQGLEFLIYFQGNSAPDKSGLPSDRFSAERTGGSVSTLTIQRTQQEDSAVYLCASSFGWSNQPQHFGDGTRLSIL.

The CDR3 spells CASSPPGAEETQYF. The CDR3 coding sequence is TGTGCCAGCAGCCCCCCAGGGGCGGAGGAGACCCAGTACTTC. This chain uses TRBV6-6 with TRBJ2-5, with D possibly being TRBD1 (6 bases). Trimming removed 6 bases from V and 5 bases from J, with 16 bases in between. The CDR3 consists of 14 residues. Per germline, CDR1 MNHNY and CDR2 SVGAGI (reference sequence).

V usage is TRBV4-3 and J usage is TRBJ2-3; TRBD1 matches 8 bases. Germline-derived CDR1 and CDR2 are LGHNA and YSLEER. After removal of 4 bases from V and 6 bases from J, the junction contained 12 bases not matched to a gene. The CDR3 sequence is 16 residues long. The DNA for the CDR3 is TGCGCCAGCAGCCGCCAGGCGTCAGGGGGCCCGGATACGCAGTATTTT. Residues: CASSRQASGGPDTQYF.

This chain connects TRBV29-1 to TRBJ1-3; D not resolved. Looked up from germline, CDR1 is SQVTM and CDR2 is ANQGSEA. V lost 5 bases and J 4 bases, leaving 9 bases between the germline ends. This CDR3 is built from 12 residues. CDR3 DNA sequence: TGCAGCGTTTATGAACTGGGAAACACCATATATTTT. It translates to CSVYELGNTIYF.

The rearrangement uses TRBV11-3 and TRBJ2-2; 9 nucleotides line up with TRBD1. The CDR3 has 15 amino acids. Germline lookup yields CDR1 SGHNT and CDR2 YENEEA. V trimming: 5 bases; J trimming: 3 bases; junction bases outside the gene matches: 4. The CDR3 loop reads CASSDRTGDTGELFF. CDR3 nucleotide sequence: TGTGCCAGCAGCGATAGGACAGGGGACACCGGGGAGCTGTTTTTT.

The chain recombines TRBV5-1 with TRBJ1-2; D is possibly TRBD1 (5 bases). Germline loops: CDR1 SGHRS, CDR2 YFSETQ. The CDR3 is 12 amino acids. The V and J ends lost 4 bases and 7 bases respectively, with 11 bases between them. The CDR3 coding sequence is TGCGCCAGCAGCCCTCAGGGATCTGGCTACACCTTC. This sequence encodes CASSPQGSGYTF.

The rearrangement links TRBV9 to TRBJ1-2; D gene unclear. The CDR3 totals 13 residues. Trimming took 4 bases from V and 1 from J, leaving 8 bases between them. Germline V lookup: CDR1 SGDLS, CDR2 YYNGEE. The CDR3 DNA sequence: TGTGCCAGCAGCCCCTCCTTTAACTATGGCTACACCTTC. Encoded protein: CASSPSFNYGYTF. Drawing the rest from reference TRBV9 and TRBJ1-2, the complete variable domain is DSGVTQTPKHLITATGQRVTLRCSPRSGDLSVYWYQQSLDQGLQFLIQYYNGEERAKGNILERFSAQQFPDLHSELNLSSLELGDSALYFCASSPSFNYGYTFGSGTRLTVV.

The chain uses TRBV29-1 and TRBJ2-3, with a weak D call TRBD1 (6 bases). Germline CDR1 and CDR2: SQVTM and ANQGSEA. The V end lost 7 bases, the J end lost 1 base, and 21 bases lay between the germline ends. This CDR3 spans 16 amino acids. The CDR3 here is CSAGGTGDFRTDTQYF. For the CDR3, the DNA is TGCAGCGCTGGGGGCACAGGTGACTTTCGCACAGATACGCAGTATTTT.

Worth noting for this clone: Its ends do not fully match the called genes, so a read error is possible. This sequence joins TRBV19 and TRBJ2-6; D is perhaps TRBD1 (6 bases). The CDR3 loop spans 15 amino acids. Per the germline V gene, CDR1 is LNHDA and CDR2 is SQIVND (reference sequence). The CDR3 DNA follows: TGTGCCAGCACAGGGATTTACTCTGGGGCCAGCGTCCTGACTTTC. Residues: CASTGIYSGASVLTF.